This note documents a single T cell receptor beta chain sequence. The sample is drawn from a study of blood T cell repertoires in COVID-19. Study information: Sample material is recorded as cDNA or gDNA derived from T cells, B-cell-depleted T cells, or PBMCs.

This CDR3 is built from 14 residues. Germline V gene sequence: CDR1 LGHDT, CDR2 YNNKEL (reference sequence). Trimming stripped 3 bases from V and 5 bases from J, with 13 bases between. Sequenced by immunoSEQ multiplex PCR; TCRdb stores in-frame clones only, minus some. The repertoire holds under 130,000 clones, with roughly 87% as singletons. The chain links TRBV3-1 (or the pseudogene TRBV3-2) to TRBJ1-1, with TRBD1 as a possible D gene (5 bases). The TCR originated in a woman older than 75 in a cohort sampled during active COVID-19. Specimen: peripheral blood. CDR3 DNA sequence: TGTGCCAGCAGCCAGGGGGGTATCAATACTGAAGCTTTCTTT. It codes for CASSQGGINTEAFF.